These 8 T cell receptor beta chains came from one sample sequenced in a study of blood T cell repertoires in COVID-19. Clones were read by immunoSEQ multiplex PCR, and TCRdb kept only the in-frame ones, dropping some. The sample has hundreds of thousands of clones; over 75% are singletons. The sequencing sample was made of PBMCs or T cells enriched from blood (not recorded which). The receptors come from a man aged 25-45 years with acute COVID-19.

V is TRBV30 and J is TRBJ2-2; a weak D match, TRBD1 (6 bases). CDR3 length: 15 amino acids. V lost 3 bases to trimming and J lost 5 bases, with 16 bases between them. Germline V gene data show CDR1 as GTSNPN and CDR2 as SVGIG (reference sequence). CDR3 nucleotides: TGTGCCTGGAGGCCACCGGGACACTTAACCGGGGAGCTGTTTTTT. Translation gives CAWRPPGHLTGELFF.

The chain joins TRBV7-9 to TRBJ1-3, with 7 bases lining up with TRBD1. CDR1 and CDR2 from the germline V gene are SEHNR and FQNEAQ (reference sequence). The CDR3 is 15 residues long. Germline trimming cut 4 bases from V and 5 bases from J; bases unmatched to any gene: 8. Here the CDR3 DNA reads TGTGCCAGCAGCTCCGCCGGGACAGCAAGAAACACCATATATTTT. Translation gives CASSSAGTARNTIYF.

The rearrangement joins TRBV10-1 to TRBJ1-1, with a weak D call TRBD1 (6 bases). Germline V lookup: CDR1 WNHNN, CDR2 SYGVQD (reference sequence). This CDR3 spans 15 amino acids. V was cut by 3 bases and J by 2 bases, with 13 bases left in between. The CDR3 reads CASSDPGTPNTEAFF. Written as DNA, the CDR3 is TGCGCCAGCAGTGACCCCGGGACACCTAACACTGAAGCTTTCTTT.

The gene calls are TRBV4-1 and TRBJ1-2; 7 bases are a match to TRBD1. The V gene end was trimmed by 0 bases and the J gene end by 7 bases; junction bases not matched to a gene: 14. Germline CDR1 and CDR2: MGHRA and YSYEKL. This CDR3 is built from 17 residues. The CDR3 here is CASSQEPGRGNVGGYTF. Here the CDR3 DNA reads TGCGCCAGCAGCCAAGAACCGGGCAGGGGGAACGTCGGTGGCTACACCTTC.

The gene calls are TRBV6-4 and TRBJ2-1; D is uncertain. The CDR3 extends over 14 amino acids. The germline gives CDR1 MRHNA, CDR2 SNTAGT. Trimming cost V 0 bases and J 11 bases, with 14 bases left between them. The CDR3 DNA reads TGTGCCAGCAGTGACTCGGTTGGTCGAGAACAGCAGTTCTTC. This translates into CASSDSVGREQQFF.

This chain uses TRBV28 with TRBJ1-4, with D maybe TRBD1 (6 bases). The CDR3 sequence is 14 residues long. The ends were cut back, 7 bases at V and 8 bases at J, with 17 bases in the middle. CDR1 MDHEN and CDR2 SYDVKM come from the germline V gene. The CDR3 bases are TGTGCCAGCACTTACAGGGTTGGCTACGAAAAACTGTTTTTT. Protein product: CASTYRVGYEKLFF.

The chain combines TRBV6-5 with TRBJ1-1, with 7 positions matching TRBD1. This CDR3 comprises 13 residues. With V trimmed by 6 bases and J by 10 bases, 11 bases remained unmatched. Germline V lookup: CDR1 MNHEY, CDR2 SVGAGI. The CDR3, as DNA: TGTGCCAGCAGCAAAAACGGACAGGCCAGAGCTTTCTTT. It yields the protein CASSKNGQARAFF.

This sequence joins TRBV6-1 and TRBJ2-7, with D perhaps matching TRBD1 (5 bases). The germline gives CDR1 MNHNS, CDR2 SASEGT. Trimming took 3 bases from V and 2 from J, leaving 11 bases between them. There are 14 residues in the CDR3. The CDR3 loop reads CASSDIMDTYEQYF. CDR3 bases: TGTGCCAGCAGTGACATAATGGACACCTACGAGCAGTACTTC.